Listed below are T cell receptor beta chains from one sample, sequenced in a study of technical replicates of blood from several donors. Profiled with immunoSEQ multiplex PCR; TCRdb holds only in-frame clones, not every one. In the table there are 70,000 to 95,000 clones, 90% to 95% of which are singletons. Material for sequencing was T cells isolated from PBMCs. The receptors originated from a human donor in good health. CDR3s include the opening cysteine and the closing phenylalanine or tryptophan. Fields, in order: clone size, J gene, D gene, V gene, CDR3 length, CDR3 DNA, CDR3 protein. A D gene is named only where the DNA matches it firmly. Expanded clones are given a class, and other clones once, few, many or no size at all.

.,TRBJ2-7,TRBD1,TRBV5-1,16,TGCGCCAGCAGTTCGCCGGGACAGGGTCGGAGCTACGAGCAGTACTTC,CASSSPGQGRSYEQYF
.,TRBJ2-1,TRBD2,TRBV5-1,15,TGCGCCAGCAGGTTGAGCGGGGGGGCCTACAATGAGCAGTTCTTC,CASRLSGGAYNEQFF
.,TRBJ2-5,.,TRBV9,14,TGTGCCAGCAGCGCGAGTGGACAGCAAGAGACCCAGTACTTC,CASSASGQQETQYF
.,TRBJ2-7,TRBD1,TRBV6-1,12,TGTGCCAGCAGAGAACCAGGGGGCGAGCAGTACTTC,CASREPGGEQYF
.,TRBJ2-7,.,TRBV9,15,TGTGCCAGCAGCGTTCAAAGCGGAGTAGCCTACGAGCAGTACTTC,CASSVQSGVAYEQYF
.,TRBJ2-1,.,TRBV6-5,13,TGTGCCAGCAGCCCGGGACTTGCCAATGAGCAGTTCTTC,CASSPGLANEQFF
.,TRBJ2-2,.,TRBV5-4,15,TGTGCCAGCAGCGTAGGGCAGGGGAACACCGGGGAGCTGTTTTTT,CASSVGQGNTGELFF
once,TRBJ1-5,TRBD1,TRBV19,15,TGTGCCAGTAGTCTGACAGGGGATAGCAATCAGCCCCAGCATTTT,CASSLTGDSNQPQHF
.,TRBJ1-1,.,TRBV28,12,TGTGCCAGCAGCCTAGGGGCCACTGAAGCTTTCTTT,CASSLGATEAFF
once,TRBJ1-2,.,TRBV6-5,12,TGTGCCAGCACAGGGGCCAACTATGGCTACACCTTC,CASTGANYGYTF
.,TRBJ1-5,.,TRBV28,16,TGTGCCAGCAGTATGGAGACAGGCAATAGCAATCAGCCCCAGCATTTT,CASSMETGNSNQPQHF
.,TRBJ2-6,TRBD2,TRBV25-1,15,TGTGCCAGCAGCGGGGGGAACTCTGGGGCCAACGTCCTGACTTTC,CASSGGNSGANVLTF
many,TRBJ1-4,TRBD1,TRBV4-1,17,TGCGCCAGCAGCGATACAGGGGCCCGGGACGCAAAGGAAAAACTGTTTTTT,CASSDTGARDAKEKLFF
.,TRBJ2-4,.,TRBV28,14,TGTGCCAGCAGTACCCGCCGGGGTAGAAACATTCAGTACTTC,CASSTRRGRNIQYF
.,TRBJ1-2,.,TRBV29-1,14,TGCAGCGTTGAAGATCAAAGGAGATCCTATGGCTACACCTTC,CSVEDQRRSYGYTF
.,TRBJ2-1,.,TRBV7-9,16,TGTGCCAGCAGCCCCGTCCCGCTAGCGATTGGGAATGAGCAGTTCTTC,CASSPVPLAIGNEQFF
.,TRBJ2-7,.,TRBV4-1,15,TGCGCCAGCAGCCAAATCGGACAGAGGCCCTACGAGCAGTACTTC,CASSQIGQRPYEQYF
.,TRBJ2-1,TRBD2,TRBV7-8,15,TGTGCCAGCAGCTTAGGGCTAGCGGGGTCTAATGAGCAGTTCTTC,CASSLGLAGSNEQFF
once,TRBJ2-1,TRBD2,TRBV7-9,17,TGTGCCAGCAGCTCGGAGCGGGGGCTATCCAAGAACAATGAGCAGTTCTTC,CASSSERGLSKNNEQFF
.,TRBJ1-3,.,TRBV7-8,16,TGTGCCAGCAGCTCTGCCTCCGGGTTCTCTGGAAACACCATATATTTT,CASSSASGFSGNTIYF
.,TRBJ1-5,.,TRBV4-1,16,TGCGCCAGCAGCCAAGATCGTCCGGGATCTAATCAGCCCCAGCATTTT,CASSQDRPGSNQPQHF
.,TRBJ2-3,.,TRBV6-6,16,TGTGCCAGCAGTTATGTACGGAGTACTAGCACAGATACGCAGTATTTT,CASSYVRSTSTDTQYF
.,TRBJ2-7,.,TRBV19,14,TGTGCCAGTAGTTCGGGGGTCAGCTCCTACGAGCAGTACTTC,CASSSGVSSYEQYF
.,TRBJ2-2,.,TRBV5-1,14,TGCGCCAGCAGCTTGGGACAGAACACCGGGGAGCTGTTTTTT,CASSLGQNTGELFF
.,TRBJ2-5,.,TRBV28,11,TGTGCCAGCAGCAATGAAGAGACCCAGTACTTC,CASSNEETQYF
few,TRBJ1-1,TRBD1,TRBV27,15,TGTGCCAGCAGTCCGGGGACAGCCATGAACACTGAAGCTTTCTTT,CASSPGTAMNTEAFF
.,TRBJ2-7,TRBD1,TRBV6-5,13,TGTGCCAGCAGCCGACAGGGTTTGAGTGAGCAGTACTTC,CASSRQGLSEQYF
.,TRBJ1-2,.,TRBV5-6,13,TGTGCCAGCAGCCCGGAGGTGAACTATGGCTACACCTTC,CASSPEVNYGYTF
.,TRBJ2-7,.,TRBV28,13,TGTGCCAGCAGTCTTCCCCAGACCTACGAGCAGTACTTC,CASSLPQTYEQYF
.,TRBJ2-2,TRBD2,TRBV10-3,16,TGTGCCATCAGTGAGTGGGAGCGGGGGAACACCGGGGAGCTGTTTTTT,CAISEWERGNTGELFF
.,TRBJ2-1,TRBD2,TRBV28,15,TGTGCCAGCAGTTTAGGGACTAGCCCCACAAATGAGCAGTTCTTC,CASSLGTSPTNEQFF
.,TRBJ2-1,TRBD2,TRBV29-1,14,TGCAGCGTCCGAAGGACTAGCAACTACAATGAGCAGTTCTTC,CSVRRTSNYNEQFF
once,TRBJ1-1,TRBD1,TRBV6-6,13,TGTGCCAGCAGTCCCTCGACAGGGAATGAAGCTTTCTTT,CASSPSTGNEAFF
.,TRBJ2-7,TRBD1,TRBV2,14,TGTGCCAGCAGTGACCGGGACAGGGGCGACGAGCAGTACTTC,CASSDRDRGDEQYF
.,TRBJ2-1,TRBD1,TRBV6-5,12,TGTGCCAGCCGGACAGGGGTCAATGAGCAGTTCTTC,CASRTGVNEQFF
.,TRBJ1-3,.,TRBV27,16,TGTGCCAGCAGCCCAAATCCCCCCGGGACTGGAAACACCATATATTTT,CASSPNPPGTGNTIYF
.,TRBJ2-1,.,TRBV5-6,14,TGTGCCAGCAGCTTGCTACTAGGAGGGAATGAGCAGTTCTTC,CASSLLLGGNEQFF
.,TRBJ2-7,TRBD2,TRBV15,15,TGTGCCACCAGCAGAGAAGCGGGAGGGTCCTACGAGCAGTACTTC,CATSREAGGSYEQYF
.,TRBJ1-1,.,TRBV5-4,14,TGTGCCAGCAGCTTGTCCCGGGTGGACACTGAAGCTTTCTTT,CASSLSRVDTEAFF
.,TRBJ1-1,.,TRBV9,13,TGTGCCAGCAGCCCTACTATGAACACTGAAGCTTTCTTT,CASSPTMNTEAFF
.,TRBJ2-2,TRBD2,TRBV9,16,TGTGCCAGCAGCCTCTGGACTAGCGAGAACACCGGGGAGCTGTTTTTT,CASSLWTSENTGELFF
.,TRBJ2-5,TRBD2,TRBV5-1,14,TGCGCCAGCAGCCGGGCGGGAGGCCAAGAGACCCAGTACTTC,CASSRAGGQETQYF
.,TRBJ2-7,.,TRBV29-1,14,TGCAGCGTTCAGGAAGGACCCACAGGGTCCGAGCAGTACTTC,CSVQEGPTGSEQYF
.,TRBJ2-3,.,TRBV2,15,TGTGCCAGCAGTGTTAATCCCGAGGGCACAGATACGCAGTATTTT,CASSVNPEGTDTQYF
.,TRBJ2-5,.,TRBV30,12,TGTGCCTGGAGCGCCGGAGGAGAGACCCAGTACTTC,CAWSAGGETQYF
.,TRBJ1-6,.,TRBV4-1,15,TGCGCCAGCAGCCAAGATGGACAGCCTCATTCACCCCTCCACTTT,CASSQDGQPHSPLHF
.,TRBJ2-3,TRBD2,TRBV5-1,14,TGCGCCAGCAGCCGAAGACTAGCGGCTGATACGCAGTATTTT,CASSRRLAADTQYF
.,TRBJ1-5,.,TRBV18,16,TGTGCCAGCTCACCATACGACAGGAGTTTCAATCAGCCCCAGCATTTT,CASSPYDRSFNQPQHF